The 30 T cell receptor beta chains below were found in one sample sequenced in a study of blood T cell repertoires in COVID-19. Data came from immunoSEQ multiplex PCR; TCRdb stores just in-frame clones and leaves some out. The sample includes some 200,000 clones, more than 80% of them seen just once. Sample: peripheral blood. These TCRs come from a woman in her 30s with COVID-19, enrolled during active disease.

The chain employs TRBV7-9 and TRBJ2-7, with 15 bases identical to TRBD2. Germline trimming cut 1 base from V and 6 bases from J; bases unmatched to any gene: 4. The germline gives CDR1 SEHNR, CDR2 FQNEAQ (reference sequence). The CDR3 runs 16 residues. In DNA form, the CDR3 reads TGTGCCAGCAGCTTAGAGGGACTAGCGGGGGGCATCGAGCAGTACTTC. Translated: CASSLEGLAGGIEQYF.

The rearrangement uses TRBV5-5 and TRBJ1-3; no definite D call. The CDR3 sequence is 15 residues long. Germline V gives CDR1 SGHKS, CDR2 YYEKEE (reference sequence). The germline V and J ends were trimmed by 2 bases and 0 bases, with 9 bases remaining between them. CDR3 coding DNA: TGTGCCAGCAGCTTCATTGCAGTCTCTGGAAACACCATATATTTT. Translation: CASSFIAVSGNTIYF.

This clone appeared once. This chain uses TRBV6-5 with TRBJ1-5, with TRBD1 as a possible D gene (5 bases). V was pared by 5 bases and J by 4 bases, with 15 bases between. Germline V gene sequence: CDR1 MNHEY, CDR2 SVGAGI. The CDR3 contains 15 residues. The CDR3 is CASSLAGLANQPQHF. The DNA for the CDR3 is TGTGCCAGCAGTCTTGCAGGGCTTGCAAATCAGCCCCAGCATTTT.

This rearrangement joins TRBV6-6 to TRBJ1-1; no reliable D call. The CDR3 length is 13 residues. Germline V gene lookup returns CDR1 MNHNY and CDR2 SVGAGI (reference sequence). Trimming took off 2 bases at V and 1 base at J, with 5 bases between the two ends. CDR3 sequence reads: CASSYPGNTEAFF. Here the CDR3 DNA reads TGTGCCAGCAGTTACCCGGGGAACACTGAAGCTTTCTTT.

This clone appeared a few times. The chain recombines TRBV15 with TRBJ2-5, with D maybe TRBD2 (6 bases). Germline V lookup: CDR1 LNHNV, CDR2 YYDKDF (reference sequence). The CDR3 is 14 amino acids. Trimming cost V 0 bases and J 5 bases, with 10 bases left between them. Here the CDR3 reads CATSRDGTRETQYF. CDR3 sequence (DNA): TGTGCCACCAGCAGAGATGGGACTCGTGAGACCCAGTACTTC.

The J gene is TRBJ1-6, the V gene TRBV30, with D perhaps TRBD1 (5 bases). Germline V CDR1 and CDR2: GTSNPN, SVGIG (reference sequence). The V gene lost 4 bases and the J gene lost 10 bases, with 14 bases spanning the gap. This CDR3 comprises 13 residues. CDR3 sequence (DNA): TGTGCCTGGAATAGGTTCAGGGAATCACCCCTCCACTTT. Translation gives CAWNRFRESPLHF.

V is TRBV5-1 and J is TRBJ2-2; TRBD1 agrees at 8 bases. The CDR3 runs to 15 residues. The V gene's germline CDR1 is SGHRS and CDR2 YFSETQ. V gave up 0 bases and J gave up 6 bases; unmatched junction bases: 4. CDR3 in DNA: TGCGCCAGCAGCTTGGGGACAGGGTTAGCCGGGGAGCTGTTTTTT. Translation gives CASSLGTGLAGELFF.

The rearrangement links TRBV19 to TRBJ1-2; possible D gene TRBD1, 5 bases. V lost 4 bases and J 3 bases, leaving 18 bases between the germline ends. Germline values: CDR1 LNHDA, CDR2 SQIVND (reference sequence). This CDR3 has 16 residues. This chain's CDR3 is CASSSLGDFSYYGYTF. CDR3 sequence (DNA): TGTGCCAGTAGTAGCCTAGGGGACTTCAGTTACTATGGCTACACCTTC.

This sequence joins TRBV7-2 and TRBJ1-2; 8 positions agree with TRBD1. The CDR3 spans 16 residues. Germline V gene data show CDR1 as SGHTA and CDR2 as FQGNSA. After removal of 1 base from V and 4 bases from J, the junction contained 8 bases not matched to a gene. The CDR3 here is CASSLVGTGDLYGYTF. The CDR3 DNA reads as TGTGCCAGCAGCTTAGTCGGGACAGGTGACCTCTATGGCTACACCTTC.

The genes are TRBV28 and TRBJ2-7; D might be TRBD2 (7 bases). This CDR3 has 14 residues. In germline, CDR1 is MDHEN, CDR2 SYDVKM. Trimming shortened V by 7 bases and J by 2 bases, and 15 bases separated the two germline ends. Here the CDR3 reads CASTSGGRPYEQYF. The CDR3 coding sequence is TGTGCCAGCACCTCGGGGGGCCGCCCCTACGAGCAGTACTTC.

In DNA form, the CDR3 reads TGCGCCAGCAGCTCCGGGACTAGCGGGAGAAATGAGCAGTTCTTC. The encoded protein is CASSSGTSGRNEQFF. This chain connects TRBV5-1 to TRBJ2-1, with 14 bases matching TRBD2. The J segment lost 7 bases and the V segment lost 3 bases, leaving 3 bases of the junction unmatched. Per germline, CDR1 SGHRS and CDR2 YFSETQ. CDR3 length: 15 residues.

The CDR3 coding sequence is TGCGCCAGCAGTGAACAGGGAGATTATGGCTACACCTTC. Its translation is CASSEQGDYGYTF. The chain uses TRBV5-1 and TRBJ1-2; TRBD1 might be the D (6 bases). The CDR3 runs to 13 residues. V was shortened by 5 bases and J by 5 bases, with 13 bases between the two germline ends. The germline V gene encodes CDR1 SGHRS and CDR2 YFSETQ.

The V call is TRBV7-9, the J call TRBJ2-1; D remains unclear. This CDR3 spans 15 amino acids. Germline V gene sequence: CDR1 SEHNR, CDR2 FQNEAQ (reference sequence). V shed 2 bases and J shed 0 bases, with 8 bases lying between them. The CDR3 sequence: CASSLSETSYNEQFF. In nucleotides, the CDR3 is TGTGCCAGCAGCTTAAGCGAGACCTCCTACAATGAGCAGTTCTTC.

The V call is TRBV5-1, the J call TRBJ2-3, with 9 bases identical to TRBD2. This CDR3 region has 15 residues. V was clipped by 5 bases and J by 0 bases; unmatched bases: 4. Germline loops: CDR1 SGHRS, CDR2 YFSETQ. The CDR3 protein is CASSPGTSSTDTQYF. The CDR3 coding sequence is TGCGCCAGCAGTCCGGGGACTAGCAGCACAGATACGCAGTATTTT. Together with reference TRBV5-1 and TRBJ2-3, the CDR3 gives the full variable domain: KAGVTQTPRYLIKTRGQQVTLSCSPISGHRSVSWYQQTPGQGLQFLFEYFSETQRNKGNFPGRFSGRQFSNSRSEMNVSTLELGDSALYLCASSPGTSSTDTQYFGPGTRLTVL.

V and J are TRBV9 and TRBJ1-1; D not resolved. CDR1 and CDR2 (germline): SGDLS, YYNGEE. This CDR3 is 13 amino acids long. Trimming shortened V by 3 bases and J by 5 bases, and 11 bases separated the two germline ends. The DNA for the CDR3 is TGTGCCAGCAGCGGGGCAGGAAGGACTGAAGCTTTCTTT. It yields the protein CASSGAGRTEAFF.

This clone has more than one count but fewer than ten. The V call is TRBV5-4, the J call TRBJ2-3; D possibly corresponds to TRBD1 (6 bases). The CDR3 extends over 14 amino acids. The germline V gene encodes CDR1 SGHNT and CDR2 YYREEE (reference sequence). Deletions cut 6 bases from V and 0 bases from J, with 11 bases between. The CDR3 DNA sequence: TGTGCCAGCACCTACGGGACAAGCACAGATACGCAGTATTTT. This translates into CASTYGTSTDTQYF.

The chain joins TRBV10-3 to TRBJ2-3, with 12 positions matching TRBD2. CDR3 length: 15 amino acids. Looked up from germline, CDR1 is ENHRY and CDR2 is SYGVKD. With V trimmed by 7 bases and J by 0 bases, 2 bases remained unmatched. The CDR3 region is CAITGTSGSTDTQYF. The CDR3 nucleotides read TGTGCCATCACCGGGACTAGCGGGAGCACAGATACGCAGTATTTT.

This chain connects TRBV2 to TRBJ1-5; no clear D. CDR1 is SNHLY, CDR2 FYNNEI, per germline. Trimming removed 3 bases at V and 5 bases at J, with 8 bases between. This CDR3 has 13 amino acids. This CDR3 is CASSDKGDQPQHF. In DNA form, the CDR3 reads TGTGCCAGCAGTGATAAGGGAGATCAGCCCCAGCATTTT.

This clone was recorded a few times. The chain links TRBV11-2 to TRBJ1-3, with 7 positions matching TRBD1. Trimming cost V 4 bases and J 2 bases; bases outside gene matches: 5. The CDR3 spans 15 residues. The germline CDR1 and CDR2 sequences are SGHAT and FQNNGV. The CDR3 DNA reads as TGTGCCAGCAGCTCGGCCGGGACAGCTGGAAACACCATATATTTT. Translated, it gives CASSSAGTAGNTIYF.

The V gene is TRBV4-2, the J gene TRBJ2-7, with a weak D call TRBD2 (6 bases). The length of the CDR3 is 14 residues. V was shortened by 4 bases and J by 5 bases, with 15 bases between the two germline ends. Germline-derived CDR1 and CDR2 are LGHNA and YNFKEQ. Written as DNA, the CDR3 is TGTGCCAGCAGCCCCGGTTCTAGCGTCAACGAGCAGTACTTC. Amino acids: CASSPGSSVNEQYF.

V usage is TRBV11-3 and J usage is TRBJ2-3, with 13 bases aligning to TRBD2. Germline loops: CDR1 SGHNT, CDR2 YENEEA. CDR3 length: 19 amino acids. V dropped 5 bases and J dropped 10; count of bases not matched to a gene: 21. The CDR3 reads CASSARGTSGEARLGAQYF. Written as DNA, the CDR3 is TGTGCCAGCAGCGCGAGGGGGACTAGCGGGGAGGCTCGGCTTGGGGCGCAGTATTTT.

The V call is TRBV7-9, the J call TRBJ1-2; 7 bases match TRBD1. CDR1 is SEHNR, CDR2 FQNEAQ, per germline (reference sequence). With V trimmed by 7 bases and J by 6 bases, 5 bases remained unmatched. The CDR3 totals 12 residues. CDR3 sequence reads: CASNRDSHGYTF. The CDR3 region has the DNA TGTGCCAGCAATAGGGACAGTCATGGCTACACCTTC.

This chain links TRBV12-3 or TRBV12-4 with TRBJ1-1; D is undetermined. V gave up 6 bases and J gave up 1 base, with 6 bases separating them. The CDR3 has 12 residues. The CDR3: CASSHGNTEAFF. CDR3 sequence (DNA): TGTGCCAGCAGCCACGGGAACACTGAAGCTTTCTTT.

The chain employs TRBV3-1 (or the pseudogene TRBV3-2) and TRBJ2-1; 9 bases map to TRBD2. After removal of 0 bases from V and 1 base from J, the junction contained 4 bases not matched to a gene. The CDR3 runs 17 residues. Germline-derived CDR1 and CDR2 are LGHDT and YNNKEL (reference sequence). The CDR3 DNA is TGTGCCAGCAGCCAAGATTGGACTAGCGTTTCCTACAATGAGCAGTTCTTC. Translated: CASSQDWTSVSYNEQFF.

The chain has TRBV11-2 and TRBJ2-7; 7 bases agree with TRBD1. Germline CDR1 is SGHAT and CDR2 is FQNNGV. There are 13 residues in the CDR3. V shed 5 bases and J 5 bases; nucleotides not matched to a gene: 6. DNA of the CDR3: TGTGCCAGCAGCCAAGACAGGGACCACGAGCAGTACTTC. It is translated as CASSQDRDHEQYF.

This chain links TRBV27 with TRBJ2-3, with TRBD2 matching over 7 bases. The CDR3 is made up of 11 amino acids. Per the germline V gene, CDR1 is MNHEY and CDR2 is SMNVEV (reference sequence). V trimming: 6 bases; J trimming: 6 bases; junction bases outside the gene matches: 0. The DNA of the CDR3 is TGTGCCAGCAGGGGAGGGGATACGCAGTATTTT. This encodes CASRGGDTQYF.

CDR3 DNA sequence: TGTGCCAGCAGGGACCGAGGGGGGACCCAGTACTTC. As protein: CASRDRGGTQYF. The chain couples TRBV2 to TRBJ2-5; D is perhaps TRBD1 (6 bases). The CDR3 is made up of 12 amino acids. Trimming removed 6 bases at V and 7 bases at J, with 12 bases between. The V gene's germline CDR1 is SNHLY and CDR2 FYNNEI.

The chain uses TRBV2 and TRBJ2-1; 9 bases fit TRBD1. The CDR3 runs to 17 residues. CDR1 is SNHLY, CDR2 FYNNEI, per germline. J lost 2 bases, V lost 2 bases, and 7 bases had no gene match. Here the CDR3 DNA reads TGTGCCAGCAGTGAACCCTCTACAGGGGGCACCTACAATGAGCAGTTCTTC. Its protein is CASSEPSTGGTYNEQFF.

The CDR3 region is CATSDLQLAGGPSQETQYF. CDR3 DNA: TGTGCCACCAGTGATTTGCAACTAGCGGGAGGGCCATCCCAAGAGACCCAGTACTTC. The V gene is TRBV24-1, the J gene TRBJ2-5, with TRBD2 identical over 13 bases. The V gene end was trimmed by 0 bases and the J gene end by 1 base; junction bases not matched to a gene: 7. This CDR3 has 19 residues. Germline CDR1 and CDR2: KGHDR and SFDVKD.

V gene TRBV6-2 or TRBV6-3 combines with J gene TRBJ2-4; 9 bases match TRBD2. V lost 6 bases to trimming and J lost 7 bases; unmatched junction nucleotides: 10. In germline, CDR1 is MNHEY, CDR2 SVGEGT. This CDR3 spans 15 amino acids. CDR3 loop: CASRPSGASPNIQYF. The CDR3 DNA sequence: TGTGCCAGCAGACCTAGCGGGGCGTCTCCGAACATTCAGTACTTC.